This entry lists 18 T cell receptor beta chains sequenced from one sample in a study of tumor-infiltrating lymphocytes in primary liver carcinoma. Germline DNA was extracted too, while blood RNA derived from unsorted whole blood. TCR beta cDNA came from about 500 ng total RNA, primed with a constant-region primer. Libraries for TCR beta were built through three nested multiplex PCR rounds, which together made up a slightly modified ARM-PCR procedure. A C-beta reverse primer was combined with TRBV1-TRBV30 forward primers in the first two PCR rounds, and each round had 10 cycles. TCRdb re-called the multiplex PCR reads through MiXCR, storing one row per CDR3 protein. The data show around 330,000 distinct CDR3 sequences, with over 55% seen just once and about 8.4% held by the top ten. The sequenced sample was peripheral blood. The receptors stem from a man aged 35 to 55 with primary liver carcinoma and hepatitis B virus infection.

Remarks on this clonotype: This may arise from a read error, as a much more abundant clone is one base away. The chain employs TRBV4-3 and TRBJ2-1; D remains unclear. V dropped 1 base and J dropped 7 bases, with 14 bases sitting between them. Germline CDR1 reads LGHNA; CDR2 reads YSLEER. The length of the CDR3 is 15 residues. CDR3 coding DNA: TGCGCCAGCAGCCAAGGGTTCGGTACTGAAAATGAGCAGTTCTTC. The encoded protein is CASSQGFGTENEQFF.

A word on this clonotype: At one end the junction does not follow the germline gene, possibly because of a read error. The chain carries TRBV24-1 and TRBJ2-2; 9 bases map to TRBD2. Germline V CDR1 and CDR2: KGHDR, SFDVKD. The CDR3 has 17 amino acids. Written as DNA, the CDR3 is TGTGTCACCAACCACCCCCGTGGAATAGCGGGGGCCGGGGAGCTGTTTTTT. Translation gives CVTNHPRGIAGAGELFF.

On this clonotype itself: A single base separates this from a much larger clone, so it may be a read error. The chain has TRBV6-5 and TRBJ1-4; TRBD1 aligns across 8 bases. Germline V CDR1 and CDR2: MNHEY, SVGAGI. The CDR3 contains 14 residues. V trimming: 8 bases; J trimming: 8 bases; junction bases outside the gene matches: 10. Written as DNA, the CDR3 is TGTGCCAGCGGGTGTGGACAGGGTCGAGAAAAACTGTTTTTT. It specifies CASGCGQGREKLFF.

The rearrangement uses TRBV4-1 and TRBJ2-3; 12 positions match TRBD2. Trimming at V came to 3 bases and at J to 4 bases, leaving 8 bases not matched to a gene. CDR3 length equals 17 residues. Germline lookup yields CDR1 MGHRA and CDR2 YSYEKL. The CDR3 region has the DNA TGCGCCAGCAGCCATGAGACTAGCGGGAGTTATTCAGATACGCAGTATTTT. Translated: CASSHETSGSYSDTQYF.

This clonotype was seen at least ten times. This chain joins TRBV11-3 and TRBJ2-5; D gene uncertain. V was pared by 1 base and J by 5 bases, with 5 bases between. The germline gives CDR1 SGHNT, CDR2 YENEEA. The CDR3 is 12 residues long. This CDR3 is CASSLGWETQYF. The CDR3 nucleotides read TGTGCCAGCAGCTTAGGATGGGAGACCCAGTACTTC. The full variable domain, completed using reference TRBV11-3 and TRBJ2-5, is EAGVVQSPRYKIIEKKQPVAFWCNPISGHNTLYWYLQNLGQGPELLIRYENEEAVDDSQLPKDRFSAERLKGVDSTLKIQPAELGDSAVYLCASSLGWETQYFGPGTRLLVL.

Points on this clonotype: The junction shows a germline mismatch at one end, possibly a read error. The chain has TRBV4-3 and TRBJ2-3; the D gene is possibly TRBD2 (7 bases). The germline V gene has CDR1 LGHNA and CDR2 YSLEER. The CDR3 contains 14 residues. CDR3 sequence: CASNQVRGGVTQYF. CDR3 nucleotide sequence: TGCGCCAGCAACCAAGTAAGGGGGGGCGTTACGCAGTATTTT.

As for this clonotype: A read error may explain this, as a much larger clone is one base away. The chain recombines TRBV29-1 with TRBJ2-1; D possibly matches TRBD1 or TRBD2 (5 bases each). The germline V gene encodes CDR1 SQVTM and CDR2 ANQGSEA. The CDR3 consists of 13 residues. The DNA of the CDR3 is TGCTGCTCCCCGGGGCAGGGAGACAATGAGCAGTTCTTC. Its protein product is CCSPGQGDNEQFF.

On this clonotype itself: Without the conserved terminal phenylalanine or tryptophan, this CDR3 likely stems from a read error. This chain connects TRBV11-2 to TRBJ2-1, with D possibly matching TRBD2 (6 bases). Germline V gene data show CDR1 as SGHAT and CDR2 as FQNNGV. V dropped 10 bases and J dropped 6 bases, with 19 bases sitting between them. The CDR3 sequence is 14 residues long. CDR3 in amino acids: CAISPRTTLNEQFL. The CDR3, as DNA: TGTGCCATCAGTCCCAGGACTACCCTCAATGAGCAGTTCTTA.

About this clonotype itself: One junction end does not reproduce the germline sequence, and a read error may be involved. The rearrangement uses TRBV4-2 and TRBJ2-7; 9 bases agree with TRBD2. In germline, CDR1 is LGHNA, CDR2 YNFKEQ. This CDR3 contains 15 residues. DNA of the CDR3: TGCGCCAGCAGCCGAGGGGCTAGCGGGGACTACGAGCAGTACTTC. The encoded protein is CASSRGASGDYEQYF.

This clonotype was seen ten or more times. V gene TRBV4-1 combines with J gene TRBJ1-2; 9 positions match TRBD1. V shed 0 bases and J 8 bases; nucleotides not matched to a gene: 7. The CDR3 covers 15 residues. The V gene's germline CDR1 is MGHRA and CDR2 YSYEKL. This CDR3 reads CASSQEQGASNGYTF. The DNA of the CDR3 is TGCGCCAGCAGCCAAGAACAGGGGGCAAGTAACGGCTACACCTTC.

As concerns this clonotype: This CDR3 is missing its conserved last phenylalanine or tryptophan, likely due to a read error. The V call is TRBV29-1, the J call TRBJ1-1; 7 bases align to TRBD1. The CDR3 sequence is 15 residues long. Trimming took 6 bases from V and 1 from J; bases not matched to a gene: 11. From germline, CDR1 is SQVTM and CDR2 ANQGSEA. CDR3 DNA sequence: TGCAGCGTCCACTCTCGGGACAGTGCGAACACTGAAGCTTTCTCT. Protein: CSVHSRDSANTEAFS.

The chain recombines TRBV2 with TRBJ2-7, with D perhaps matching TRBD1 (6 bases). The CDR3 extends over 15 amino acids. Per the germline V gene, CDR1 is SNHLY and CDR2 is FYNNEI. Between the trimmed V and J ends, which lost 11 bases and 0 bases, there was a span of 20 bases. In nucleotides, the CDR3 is TGTGCCTGCACCCTTTATAGGGACACCTCCTACGAGCAGTACTTC. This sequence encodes CACTLYRDTSYEQYF.

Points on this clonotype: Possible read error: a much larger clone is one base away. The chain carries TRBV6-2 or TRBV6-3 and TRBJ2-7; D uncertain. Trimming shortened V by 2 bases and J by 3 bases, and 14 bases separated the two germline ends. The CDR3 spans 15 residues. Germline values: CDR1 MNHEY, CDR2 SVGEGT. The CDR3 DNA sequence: TGTGCCAGCAGTTACGACTCGGGTGGTTACTACGAGCAGTACTTC. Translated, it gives CASSYDSGGYYEQYF.

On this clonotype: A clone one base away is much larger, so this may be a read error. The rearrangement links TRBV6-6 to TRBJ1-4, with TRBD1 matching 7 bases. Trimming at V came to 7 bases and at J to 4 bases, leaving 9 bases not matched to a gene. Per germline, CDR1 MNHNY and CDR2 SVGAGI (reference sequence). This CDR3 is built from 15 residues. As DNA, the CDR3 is TGTGCCAGCAATTCACGGGACAGAGTTAATGAAAAACTGTTTTTT. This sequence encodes CASNSRDRVNEKLFF.

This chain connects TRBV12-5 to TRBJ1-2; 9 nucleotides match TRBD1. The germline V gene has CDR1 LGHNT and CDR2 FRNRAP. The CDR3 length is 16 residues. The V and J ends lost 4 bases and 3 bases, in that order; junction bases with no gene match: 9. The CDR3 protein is CASGSLTGTGYYGYTF. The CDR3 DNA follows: TGTGCTAGTGGTTCGCTTACCGGGACAGGGTACTATGGCTACACCTTC.

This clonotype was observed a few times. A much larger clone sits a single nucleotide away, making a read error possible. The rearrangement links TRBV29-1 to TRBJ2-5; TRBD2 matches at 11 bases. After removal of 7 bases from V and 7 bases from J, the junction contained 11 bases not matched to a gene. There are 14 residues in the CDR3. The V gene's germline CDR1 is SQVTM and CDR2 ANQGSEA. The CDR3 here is CSATDRLAGRTQYF. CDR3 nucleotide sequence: TGCAGCGCTACCGACAGACTAGCGGGGCGGACCCAGTACTTC. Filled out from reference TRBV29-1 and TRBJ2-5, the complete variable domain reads SAVISQKPSRDICQRGTSLTIQCQVDSQVTMMFWYRQQPGQSLTLIATANQGSEATYESGFVIDKFPISRPNLTFSTLTVSNMSPEDSSIYLCSATDRLAGRTQYFGPGTRLLVL.

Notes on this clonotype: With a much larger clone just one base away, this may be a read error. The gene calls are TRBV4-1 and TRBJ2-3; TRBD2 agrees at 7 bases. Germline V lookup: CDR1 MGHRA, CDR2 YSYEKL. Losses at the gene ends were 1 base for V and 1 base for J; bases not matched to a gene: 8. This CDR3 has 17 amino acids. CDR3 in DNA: TGCGCCAGCAGCCAAGGAGCCGGGACTATTCGCACAGATACGCAGTATTTT. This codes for CASSQGAGTIRTDTQYF.

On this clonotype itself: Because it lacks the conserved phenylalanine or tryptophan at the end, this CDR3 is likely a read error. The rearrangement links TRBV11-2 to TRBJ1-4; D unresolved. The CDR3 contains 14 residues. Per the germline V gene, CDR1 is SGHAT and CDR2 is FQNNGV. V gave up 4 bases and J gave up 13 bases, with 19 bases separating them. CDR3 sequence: CASSSPADPEGLFC. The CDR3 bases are TGTGCCAGCAGCTCCCCGGCAGATCCTGAGGGACTGTTTTGC.